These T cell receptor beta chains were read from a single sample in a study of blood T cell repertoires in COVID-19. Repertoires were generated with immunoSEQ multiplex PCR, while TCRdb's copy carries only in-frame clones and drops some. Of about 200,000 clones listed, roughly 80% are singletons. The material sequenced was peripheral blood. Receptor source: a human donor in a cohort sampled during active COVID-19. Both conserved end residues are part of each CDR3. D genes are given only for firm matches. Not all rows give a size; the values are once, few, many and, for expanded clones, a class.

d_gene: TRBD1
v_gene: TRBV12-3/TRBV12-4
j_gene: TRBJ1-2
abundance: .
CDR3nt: TGTGCCAGCAGTGGGACAGGGACAGGCGGCTACACCTTC
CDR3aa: CASSGTGTGGYTF

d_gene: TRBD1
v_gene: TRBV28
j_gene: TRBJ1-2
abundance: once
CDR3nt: TGTGCCAGCAGTTTAGCCGGACAGGGTTCTAACTATGGCTACACCTTC
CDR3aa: CASSLAGQGSNYGYTF

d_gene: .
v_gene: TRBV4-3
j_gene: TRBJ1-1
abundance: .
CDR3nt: TGCGCCAGCAGCCTCCATACAGGGAGCACTATGGTAGCTTTCTTT
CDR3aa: CASSLHTGSTMVAFF

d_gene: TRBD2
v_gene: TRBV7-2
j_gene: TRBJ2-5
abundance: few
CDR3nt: TGTGCCAGCAGCTTAGAATTGGCGGGAGGGAGGAAGACCCAGTACTTC
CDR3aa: CASSLELAGGRKTQYF

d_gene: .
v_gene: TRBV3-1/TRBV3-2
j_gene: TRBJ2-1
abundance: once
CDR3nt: TGTGCCAGCAGCCAAGTAGTAAGGGGGAGTTTTTCCTACAATGAGCAGTTCTTC
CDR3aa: CASSQVVRGSFSYNEQFF

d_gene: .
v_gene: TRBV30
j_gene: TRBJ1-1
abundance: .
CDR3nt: TGTGCCTGGGGTTCCCGGGGGGGTATCTCAGCTTTCTTT
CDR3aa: CAWGSRGGISAFF

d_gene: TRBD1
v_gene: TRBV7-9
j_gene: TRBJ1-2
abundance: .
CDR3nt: TGTGCCAGCAGTCCTCGGGTGACAGGGGGAAACTATGGCTACACCTTC
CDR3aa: CASSPRVTGGNYGYTF

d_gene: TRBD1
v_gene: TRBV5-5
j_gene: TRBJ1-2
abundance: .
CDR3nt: TGTGCCAGCAGCTTCACAGGGGGCTATGGCTACACCTTC
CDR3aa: CASSFTGGYGYTF

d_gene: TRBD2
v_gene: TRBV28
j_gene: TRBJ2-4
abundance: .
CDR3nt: TGTGCCAGCCTGCCGGGGGGACAAAACATTCAGTACTTC
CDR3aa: CASLPGGQNIQYF

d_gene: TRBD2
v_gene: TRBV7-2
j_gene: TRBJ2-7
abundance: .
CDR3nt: TGTGCCAGCAGGCGGGAGGCCCTTAGCTCCTACGAGCAGTACTTC
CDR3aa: CASRREALSSYEQYF

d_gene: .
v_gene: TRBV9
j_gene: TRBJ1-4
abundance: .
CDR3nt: TGTGCCAGCAGCGTAGATGATGGGCGAACGACTAATGAAAAACTGTTTTTT
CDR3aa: CASSVDDGRTTNEKLFF

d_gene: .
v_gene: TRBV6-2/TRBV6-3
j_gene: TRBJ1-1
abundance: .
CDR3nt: TGTGCCAGCAGTTACGCGGCACTGGCGGGCACTGAAGCTTTCTTT
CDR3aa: CASSYAALAGTEAFF

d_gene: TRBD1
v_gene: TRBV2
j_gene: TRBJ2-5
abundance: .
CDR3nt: TGTGCCAGCAGTGTAGGACAGGGGGGAAAGACCCAGTACTTC
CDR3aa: CASSVGQGGKTQYF

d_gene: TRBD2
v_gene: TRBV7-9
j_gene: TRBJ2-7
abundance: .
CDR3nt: TGTGCCAGCAGCTCCGCGGGGGTTTCGCGCAGCGAGCAGTACTTC
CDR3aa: CASSSAGVSRSEQYF

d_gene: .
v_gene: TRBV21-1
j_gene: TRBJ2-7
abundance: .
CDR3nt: TGTGCCAGCAGCAAGGGAAGGACTGCAGAAGAGGGCGAGCAGTACTTC
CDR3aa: CASSKGRTAEEGEQYF

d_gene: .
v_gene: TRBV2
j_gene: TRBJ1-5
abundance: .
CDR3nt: TGTGCCAGCAATGGCGAGGATAGCAATCAGCCCCAGCATTTT
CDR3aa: CASNGEDSNQPQHF

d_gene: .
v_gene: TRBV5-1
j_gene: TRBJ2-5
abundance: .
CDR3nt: TGCGCCAGCAGCCCTGGGGACGCCAGGGGAAGGGAGACCCAGTACTTC
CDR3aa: CASSPGDARGRETQYF

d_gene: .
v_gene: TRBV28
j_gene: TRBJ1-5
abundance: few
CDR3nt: TGTGCCAGCAGTTTGGGGGACTTAAGCAATCAGCCCCAGCATTTT
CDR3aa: CASSLGDLSNQPQHF

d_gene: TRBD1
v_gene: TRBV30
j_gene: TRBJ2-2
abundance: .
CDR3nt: TGTGCCTGGAGTGTACCCGACAGGGTCACCGGGGAGCTGTTTTTT
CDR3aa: CAWSVPDRVTGELFF

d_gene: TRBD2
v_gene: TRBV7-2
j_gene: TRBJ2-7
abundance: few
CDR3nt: TGTGCCAGCAAGGTGGGCGGGAGTAGGGAGCAGTACTTC
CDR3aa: CASKVGGSREQYF

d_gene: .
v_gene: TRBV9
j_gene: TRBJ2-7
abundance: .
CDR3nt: TGTGCCAGCAGCGTAGACGCAGTCTCCTACGAGCAGTACTTC
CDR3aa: CASSVDAVSYEQYF

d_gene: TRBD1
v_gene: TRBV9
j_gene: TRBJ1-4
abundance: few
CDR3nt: TGTGCCAGCAGCGTCGGACAGGGGGATGAAAAACTGTTTTTT
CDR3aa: CASSVGQGDEKLFF

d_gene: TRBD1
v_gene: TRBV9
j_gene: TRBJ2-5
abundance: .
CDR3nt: TGTGCCAGCAGCGTAGGAGGGACAGGGGGAGAGACCCAGTACTTC
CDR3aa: CASSVGGTGGETQYF

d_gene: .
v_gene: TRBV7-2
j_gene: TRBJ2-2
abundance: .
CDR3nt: TGTGCCAGCAGCTCCACGGGGGGCCCCGGGGAGCTGTTTTTT
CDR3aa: CASSSTGGPGELFF

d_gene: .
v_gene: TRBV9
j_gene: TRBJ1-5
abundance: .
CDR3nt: TGTGCCAGCAGCGTGGGGGCCCATAGCAATCAGCCCCAGCATTTT
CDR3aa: CASSVGAHSNQPQHF

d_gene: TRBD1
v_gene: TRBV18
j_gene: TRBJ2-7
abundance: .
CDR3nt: TGTGCCAGCTCCTCCGGGACAGGGGGCTCCAGGGTCTTTTCAGGCGAGCAGTACTTC
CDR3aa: CASSSGTGGSRVFSGEQYF

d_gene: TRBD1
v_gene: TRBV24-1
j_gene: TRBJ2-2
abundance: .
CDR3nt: TGTGCCACCAGTGACAAACAGACAGGGAAGAACGGGGAGCTGTTTTTT
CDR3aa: CATSDKQTGKNGELFF

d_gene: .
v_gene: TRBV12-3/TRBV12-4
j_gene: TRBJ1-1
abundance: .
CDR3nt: TGTGCCAGCAGTTTGTCGGGGACTGAAGCTTTCTTT
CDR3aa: CASSLSGTEAFF

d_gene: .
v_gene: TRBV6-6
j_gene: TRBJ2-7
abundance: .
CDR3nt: TGTGCCAGCAGTTACGGGACACGCTACGAGCAGTACTTC
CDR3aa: CASSYGTRYEQYF

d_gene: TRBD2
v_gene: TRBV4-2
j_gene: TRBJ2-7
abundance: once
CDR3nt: TGTGCCAGCAGCCACCTTCGGACTAGCGGGCACTACGAGCAGTACTTC
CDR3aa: CASSHLRTSGHYEQYF